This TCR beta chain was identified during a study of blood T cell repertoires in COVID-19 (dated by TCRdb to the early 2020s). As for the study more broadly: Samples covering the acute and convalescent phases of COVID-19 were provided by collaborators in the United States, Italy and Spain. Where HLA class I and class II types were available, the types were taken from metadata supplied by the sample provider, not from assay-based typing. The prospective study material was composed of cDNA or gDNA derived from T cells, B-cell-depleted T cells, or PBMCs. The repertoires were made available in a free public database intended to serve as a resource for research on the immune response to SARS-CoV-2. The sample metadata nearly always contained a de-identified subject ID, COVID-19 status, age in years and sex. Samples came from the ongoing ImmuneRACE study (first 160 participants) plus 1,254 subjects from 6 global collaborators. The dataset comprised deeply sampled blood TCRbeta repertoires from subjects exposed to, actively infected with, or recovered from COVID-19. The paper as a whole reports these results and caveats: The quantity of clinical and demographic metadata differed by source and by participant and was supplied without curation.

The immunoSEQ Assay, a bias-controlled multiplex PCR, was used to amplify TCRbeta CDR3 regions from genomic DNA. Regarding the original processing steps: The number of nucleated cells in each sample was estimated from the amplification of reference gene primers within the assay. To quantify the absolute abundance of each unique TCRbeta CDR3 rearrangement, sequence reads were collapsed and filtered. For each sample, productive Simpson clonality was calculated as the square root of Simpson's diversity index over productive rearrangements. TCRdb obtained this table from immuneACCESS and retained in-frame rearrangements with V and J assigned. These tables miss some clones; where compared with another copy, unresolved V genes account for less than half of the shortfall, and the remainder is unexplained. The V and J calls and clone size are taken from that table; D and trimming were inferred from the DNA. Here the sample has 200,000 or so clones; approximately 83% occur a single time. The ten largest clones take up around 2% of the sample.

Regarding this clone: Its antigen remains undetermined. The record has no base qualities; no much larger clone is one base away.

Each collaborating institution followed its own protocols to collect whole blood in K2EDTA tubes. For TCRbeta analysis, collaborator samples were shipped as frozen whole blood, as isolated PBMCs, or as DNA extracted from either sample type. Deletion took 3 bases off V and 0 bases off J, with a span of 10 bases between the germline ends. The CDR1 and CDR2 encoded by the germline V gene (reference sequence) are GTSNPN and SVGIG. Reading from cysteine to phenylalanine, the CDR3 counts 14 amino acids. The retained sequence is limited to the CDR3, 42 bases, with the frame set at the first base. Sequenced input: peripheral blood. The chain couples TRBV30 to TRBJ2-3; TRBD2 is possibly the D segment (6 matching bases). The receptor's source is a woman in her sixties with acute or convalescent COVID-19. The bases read TGTGCCTGGAGACTAGCCTCCAGCACAGATACGCAGTATTTT. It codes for CAWRLASSTDTQYF.